Presented here are 9 T cell receptor beta chains from one specimen sequenced in a study of blood T cell repertoires in COVID-19. The repertoire was sequenced with immunoSEQ multiplex PCR; TCRdb's copy has only in-frame clones and lacks some. The sample lists approximately 190,000 clones; 86% were seen once. Sequencing was performed on PBMCs or T cells enriched from blood (not recorded which). These receptor sequences come from a middle-aged woman in a cohort exposed to, infected with or recovered from COVID-19 (not recorded which).

The chain is built from TRBV4-3 and TRBJ2-1, with no clear D. Deletions cut 8 bases from V and 1 base from J, with 15 bases between. The CDR3 spans 15 residues. CDR1 and CDR2 from the germline V gene are LGHNA and YSLEER. The CDR3 loop reads CASAPAARSYNEQFF. CDR3 nucleotides: TGCGCCAGCGCACCGGCGGCGCGGTCCTACAATGAGCAGTTCTTC.

The rearrangement joins TRBV5-4 to TRBJ2-7; TRBD1 might be the D (6 bases). Between the trimmed V and J ends, which lost 1 base and 11 bases, there was a span of 16 bases. Per the germline V gene, CDR1 is SGHNT and CDR2 is YYREEE (reference sequence). The CDR3 contains 13 residues. The DNA of the CDR3 is TGTGCCAGCAGCTTGTATTCGGCGGACAGCGAGTACTTC. Translating gives CASSLYSADSEYF.

The CDR3 DNA reads TGTGCCAGCATGAAGGAGCGGGACCGCACAGATACGCAGTATTTT. The encoded protein is CASMKERDRTDTQYF. The chain has TRBV6-5 and TRBJ2-3, with TRBD2 identical over 7 bases. Germline CDR1 and CDR2: MNHEY and SVGAGI. J was trimmed by 1 base and V by 7 bases; bases with no gene match: 8. This CDR3 contains 15 residues.

CDR3 sequence reads: CASSPTGMVQPQHF. Written as DNA, the CDR3 is TGTGCCAGCAGCCCAACAGGAATGGTTCAGCCCCAGCATTTT. The rearrangement uses TRBV6-5 and TRBJ1-5; D is perhaps TRBD1 (5 bases). This CDR3 region has 14 residues. The germline gives CDR1 MNHEY, CDR2 SVGAGI. V was clipped by 6 bases and J by 6 bases, with 15 bases between them.

The J gene is TRBJ1-5, the V gene TRBV28, with D possibly TRBD1 on 6 matching bases. CDR1 and CDR2 from the germline V gene are MDHEN and SYDVKM. V lost 3 bases to trimming and J lost 6 bases, with 9 bases between them. This CDR3 spans 13 amino acids. CDR3 sequence (DNA): TGTGCCAGCAGTTTTGGGGGCAGTCAGCCCCAGCATTTT. Translating it yields CASSFGGSQPQHF.

This chain joins TRBV29-1 and TRBJ2-3; tentatively, D is TRBD2 (5 bases). CDR3 size: 11 residues. V was shortened by 5 bases and J by 7 bases, with 10 bases between the two germline ends. Germline-derived CDR1 and CDR2 are SQVTM and ANQGSEA. The CDR3 loop is CSVRTENTQYF. The CDR3, as DNA: TGCAGCGTTCGGACTGAGAATACGCAGTATTTT.

V and J are TRBV20-1 and TRBJ2-5; perhaps TRBD2 as D (5 bases). V gave up 3 bases and J gave up 7 bases, with 18 bases separating them. Looked up from germline, CDR1 is DFQATT and CDR2 is SNEGSKA (reference sequence). The CDR3 covers 14 residues. CDR3 DNA: TGCAGTGCTAGTCCTCACCCAGGTCGGGGGACCCAGTACTTC. Translating it yields CSASPHPGRGTQYF.

This clone showed up just a few times. This chain joins TRBV28 and TRBJ2-7; the match to TRBD2 covers 12 bases. CDR1 MDHEN and CDR2 SYDVKM come from the germline V gene. This CDR3 spans 17 amino acids. With V trimmed by 4 bases and J by 0 bases, 7 bases remained unmatched. CDR3 sequence (DNA): TGTGCCAGCAGTTCACTAGCGGGGGGCCCTAGCTCCTACGAGCAGTACTTC. It codes for CASSSLAGGPSSYEQYF. Complete variable domain (other parts from reference TRBV28 and TRBJ2-7): DVKVTQSSRYLVKRTGEKVFLECVQDMDHENMFWYRQDPGLGLRLIYFSYDVKMKEKGDIPEGYSVSREKKERFSLILESASTNQTSMYLCASSSLAGGPSSYEQYFGPGTRLTVT.

The chain joins TRBV10-3 to TRBJ2-7, with 8 nucleotides matching TRBD2. Trimming removed 5 bases from V and 1 base from J; junction bases left unmatched: 4. There are 14 residues in the CDR3. Germline loops: CDR1 ENHRY, CDR2 SYGVKD. The CDR3 loop is CAISMGLESYEQYF. CDR3 DNA: TGTGCCATCAGTATGGGACTAGAGTCCTACGAGCAGTACTTC.